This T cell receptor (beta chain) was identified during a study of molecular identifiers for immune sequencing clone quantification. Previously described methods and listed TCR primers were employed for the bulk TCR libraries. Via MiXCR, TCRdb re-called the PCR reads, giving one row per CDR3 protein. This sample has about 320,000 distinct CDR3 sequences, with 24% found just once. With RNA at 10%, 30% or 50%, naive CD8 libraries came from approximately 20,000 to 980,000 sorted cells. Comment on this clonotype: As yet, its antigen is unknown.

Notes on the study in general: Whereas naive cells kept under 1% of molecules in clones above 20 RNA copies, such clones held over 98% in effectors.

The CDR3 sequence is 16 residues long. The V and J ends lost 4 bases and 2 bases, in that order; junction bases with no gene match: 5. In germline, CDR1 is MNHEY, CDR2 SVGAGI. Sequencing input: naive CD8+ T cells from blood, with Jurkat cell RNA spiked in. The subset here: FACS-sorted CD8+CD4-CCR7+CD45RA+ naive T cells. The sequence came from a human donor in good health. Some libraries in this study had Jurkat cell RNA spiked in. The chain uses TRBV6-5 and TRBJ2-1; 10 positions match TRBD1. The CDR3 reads CASSSPGQGPYNEQFF. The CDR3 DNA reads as TGTGCCAGCAGTTCCCCGGGACAGGGGCCCTACAATGAGCAGTTCTTC.